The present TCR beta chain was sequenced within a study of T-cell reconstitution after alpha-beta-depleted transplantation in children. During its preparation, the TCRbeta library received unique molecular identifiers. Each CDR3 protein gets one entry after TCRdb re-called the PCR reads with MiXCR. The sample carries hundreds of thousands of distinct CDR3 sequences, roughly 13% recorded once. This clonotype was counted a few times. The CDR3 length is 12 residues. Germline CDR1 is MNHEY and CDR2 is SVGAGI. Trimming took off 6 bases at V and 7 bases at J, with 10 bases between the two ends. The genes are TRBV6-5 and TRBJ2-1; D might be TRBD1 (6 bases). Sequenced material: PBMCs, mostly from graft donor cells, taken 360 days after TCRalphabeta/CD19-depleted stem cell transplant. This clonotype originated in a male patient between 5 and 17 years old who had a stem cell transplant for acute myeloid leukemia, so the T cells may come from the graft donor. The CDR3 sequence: CASSFGQNEQFF. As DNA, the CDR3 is TGTGCCAGCAGCTTCGGACAGAATGAGCAGTTCTTC.